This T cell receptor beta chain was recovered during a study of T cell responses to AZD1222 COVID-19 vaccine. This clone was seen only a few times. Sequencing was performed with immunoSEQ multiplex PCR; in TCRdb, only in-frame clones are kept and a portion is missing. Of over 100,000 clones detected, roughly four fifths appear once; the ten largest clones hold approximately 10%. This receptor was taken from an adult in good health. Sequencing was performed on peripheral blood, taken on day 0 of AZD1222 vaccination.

CDR3 loop: CASSFSGPGANVLTF. The CDR3 nucleotides are TGTGCCAGCAGCTTCTCGGGGCCTGGGGCCAACGTCCTGACTTTC. This rearrangement joins TRBV7-3 to TRBJ2-6, with D possibly being TRBD1 or TRBD2 (5 bases each). Germline V gene lookup returns CDR1 SGHTA and CDR2 FQGTGA. This CDR3 region has 15 residues. The germline V and J ends were trimmed by 3 bases and 2 bases, with 8 bases remaining between them.